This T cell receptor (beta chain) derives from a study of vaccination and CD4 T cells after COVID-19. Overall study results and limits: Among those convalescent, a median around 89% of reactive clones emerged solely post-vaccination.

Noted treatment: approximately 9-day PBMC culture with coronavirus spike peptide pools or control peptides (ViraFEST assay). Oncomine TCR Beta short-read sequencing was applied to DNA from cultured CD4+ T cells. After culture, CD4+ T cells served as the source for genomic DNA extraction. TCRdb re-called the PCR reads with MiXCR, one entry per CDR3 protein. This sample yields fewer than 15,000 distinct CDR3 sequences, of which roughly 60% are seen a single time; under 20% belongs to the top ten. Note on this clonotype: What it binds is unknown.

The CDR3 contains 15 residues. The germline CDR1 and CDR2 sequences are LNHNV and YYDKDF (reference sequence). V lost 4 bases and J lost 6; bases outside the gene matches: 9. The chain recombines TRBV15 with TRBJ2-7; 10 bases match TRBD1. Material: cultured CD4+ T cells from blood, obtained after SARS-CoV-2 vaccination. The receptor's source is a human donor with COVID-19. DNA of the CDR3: TGTGCCACCAGCAAAGGGACAGGGGCGAGGGGCGAGCAGTACTTC. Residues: CATSKGTGARGEQYF.